The 18 T cell receptor beta chains below all came from one sample that was sequenced in a study of human T cells and chemical hapten exposure. Described time point: pre-sensitization, week 0. Treatment described: therapeutic diphenylcyclopropenone sensitization with weekly scalp DPC. TCRdb independently ran MiXCR on the RACE reads; one entry per CDR3 protein. Among over 70,000 distinct CDR3 sequences listed, around 13% were seen once. The sample was whole blood, taken in connection with sensitization to the hapten diphenylcyclopropenone (DPC). These receptors were taken from a woman between 45 and 60 years old with alopecia areata. Some clones in this sample may be carry-over from other donors' samples.

The chain couples TRBV28 to TRBJ2-7; the D gene could be TRBD1 or TRBD2 (5 bases each). CDR3 length equals 14 residues. Germline CDR1 reads MDHEN; CDR2 reads SYDVKM. V was pared by 9 bases and J by 1 base, with 16 bases between. The DNA of the CDR3 is TGTGCCAGTTTTACCGGGACGCCATCCTACGAGCAGTACTTC. The encoded protein is CASFTGTPSYEQYF.

This clonotype came up a few times. This chain links TRBV18 with TRBJ2-5; D gene ambiguous. Per the germline V gene, CDR1 is KGHSH and CDR2 is LQKENI. This CDR3 is 13 amino acids long. Between the trimmed V and J ends, which lost 1 base and 2 bases, there was a span of 5 bases. CDR3 protein: CASSPQLQETQYF. CDR3 sequence (DNA): TGTGCCAGCTCACCACAATTACAAGAGACCCAGTACTTC.

The chain carries TRBV29-1 and TRBJ1-2, with no clear D. The CDR3 covers 11 residues. Per germline, CDR1 SQVTM and CDR2 ANQGSEA. Trimming took 3 bases from V and 5 from J, leaving 7 bases between them. CDR3 DNA: TGCAGCGTTGACCTCGCTTATGGCTACACCTTC. It specifies CSVDLAYGYTF.

CDR3 DNA: TGCAGCGCTACCCCCCGGGGGAACACTGAAGCTTTCTTT. This codes for CSATPRGNTEAFF. The chain recombines TRBV29-1 with TRBJ1-1; D not resolved. Germline CDR1 SQVTM, CDR2 ANQGSEA. V lost 7 bases and J lost 1, with 13 bases in between. The CDR3 loop spans 13 amino acids.

This clonotype has a handful of counts. V gene TRBV2 combines with J gene TRBJ1-5, with D perhaps TRBD1 (5 bases). V lost 1 base, J lost 2 bases, and 9 bases lay in between. Per the germline V gene, CDR1 is SNHLY and CDR2 is FYNNEI. This CDR3 is 15 amino acids long. DNA of the CDR3: TGTGCCAGCAGTGAAGACAGGATGGGCAATCAGCCCCAGCATTTT. Encoded protein: CASSEDRMGNQPQHF.

This clonotype was recorded many times. The genes are TRBV14 and TRBJ2-5; perhaps TRBD2 as D (5 bases). The CDR3 totals 14 residues. The germline V and J ends were trimmed by 4 bases and 2 bases, with 11 bases remaining between them. Germline V gene sequence: CDR1 SGHDN, CDR2 FVKESK. The CDR3 DNA reads as TGTGCCAGCAGCCCCTGGGGAGAACAAGAGACCCAGTACTTC. This translates into CASSPWGEQETQYF.

V and J are TRBV5-4 and TRBJ1-1; 7 nucleotides agree with TRBD1. V gave up 3 bases and J gave up 8 bases; unmatched junction bases: 7. The CDR3 is made up of 13 amino acids. Germline CDR1 SGHNT, CDR2 YYREEE (reference sequence). The CDR3 bases are TGTGCCAGCAGCTCGGAGCCGGACAGGGAAGCTTTCTTT. Protein: CASSSEPDREAFF.

The sample holds a few counts of this clonotype. The chain links TRBV18 to TRBJ1-4; no reliable D call. Germline CDR1 is KGHSH and CDR2 is LQKENI. The ends were cut back, 6 bases at V and 6 bases at J, with 11 bases in the middle. The CDR3 runs to 13 residues. CDR3 amino acids: CASSRSVDEKLFF. DNA for the CDR3: TGTGCCAGCTCGCGATCGGTGGATGAAAAACTGTTTTTT.

Many counts were recorded for this clonotype. This sequence joins TRBV6-1 and TRBJ2-2; D is unresolved. The CDR3 loop spans 12 amino acids. Trimming took off 4 bases at V and 7 bases at J, with 7 bases between the two ends. Germline V lookup: CDR1 MNHNS, CDR2 SASEGT. CDR3 in DNA: TGTGCCAGCAGTGTTTTAAGCGGGGAGCTGTTTTTT. Translating gives CASSVLSGELFF.

The sample holds a few counts of this clonotype. The chain links TRBV29-1 to TRBJ2-7, with a tentative D call TRBD1 (5 bases). Germline CDR1 is SQVTM and CDR2 is ANQGSEA. The CDR3 consists of 13 residues. V lost 1 base and J 3 bases, leaving 10 bases between the germline ends. CDR3 bases: TGCAGCGTTGAAGGCCAGGGCGACTACGAGCAGTACTTC. Its translation is CSVEGQGDYEQYF.

This clonotype was seen more than once but under ten times. The genes are TRBV5-1 and TRBJ2-3; 7 nucleotides line up with TRBD2. Germline V CDR1 and CDR2: SGHRS, YFSETQ. The CDR3 covers 16 residues. After removal of 2 bases from V and 4 bases from J, the junction contained 10 bases not matched to a gene. The CDR3 is CASSLYGGSQSDTQYF. In DNA, the CDR3 is TGCGCCAGCAGCTTATACGGCGGGAGTCAATCAGATACGCAGTATTTT.

This clonotype was counted many times. The chain employs TRBV12-2 and TRBJ1-5. TRBV12-2 is shown as a pseudogene. The CDR3 loop spans 16 amino acids. The CDR3: CASRLVRPNDSFPQHF. The CDR3 DNA sequence: TGTGCAAGTCGCTTAGTGCGGCCCAACGATTCGTTTCCCCAGCATTTT.

The chain joins TRBV20-1 to TRBJ1-5, with 7 bases aligning to TRBD1. Trimming at V came to 4 bases and at J to 0 bases, leaving 3 bases not matched to a gene. The germline V gene encodes CDR1 DFQATT and CDR2 SNEGSKA (reference sequence). The CDR3 is made up of 14 amino acids. The CDR3 sequence: CSANRQGSNQPQHF. In DNA, the CDR3 is TGCAGTGCTAATAGACAGGGTAGCAATCAGCCCCAGCATTTT.

V is TRBV4-2 and J is TRBJ2-1, with 12 bases identical to TRBD2. The CDR3 spans 16 residues. The germline CDR1 and CDR2 sequences are LGHNA and YNFKEQ. Trimming at V came to 0 bases and at J to 7 bases, leaving 4 bases not matched to a gene. As DNA, the CDR3 is TGTGCCAGCAGCCAAGATTGGACTAGCGGGATTAATGAGCAGTTCTTC. This gives the protein CASSQDWTSGINEQFF.

This clonotype was found a few times. The genes are TRBV28 and TRBJ2-2; D uncertain. The CDR3 has 13 amino acids. V dropped 3 bases and J dropped 2 bases, with 4 bases sitting between them. Germline lookup yields CDR1 MDHEN and CDR2 SYDVKM. CDR3 DNA: TGTGCCAGCAGTTTCCCCAACACCGGGGAGCTGTTTTTT. Translated, it gives CASSFPNTGELFF.

This clonotype appeared many times. This chain uses TRBV19 with TRBJ2-1; 8 bases agree with TRBD2. V shed 3 bases and J 7 bases; nucleotides not matched to a gene: 5. Germline V gene data show CDR1 as LNHDA and CDR2 as SQIVND (reference sequence). This CDR3 contains 14 residues. CDR3 loop: CASSISGSRNEQFF. The CDR3 DNA reads TGTGCCAGTAGTATCAGCGGGAGTAGAAATGAGCAGTTCTTC.

This clonotype showed up just a few times. The chain recombines TRBV5-4 with TRBJ1-2; 9 bases match TRBD1. Germline V gene sequence: CDR1 SGHNT, CDR2 YYREEE (reference sequence). V lost 4 bases to trimming and J lost 2 bases; unmatched junction nucleotides: 9. The length of the CDR3 is 16 residues. CDR3: CASSRGAGQGNYGYTF. The DNA of the CDR3 is TGTGCCAGCAGCAGGGGCGCGGGACAGGGAAACTATGGCTACACCTTC.

This clonotype showed up just a few times. V is TRBV28 and J is TRBJ1-2; a weak D match, TRBD1 (6 bases). Germline V lookup: CDR1 MDHEN, CDR2 SYDVKM. This CDR3 has 15 residues. V was trimmed by 6 bases and J by 0 bases, leaving 14 bases between them. As DNA, the CDR3 is TGTGCCAGCAGAGAAGCCGGGACAACTAACTATGGCTACACCTTC. Translated, it gives CASREAGTTNYGYTF.